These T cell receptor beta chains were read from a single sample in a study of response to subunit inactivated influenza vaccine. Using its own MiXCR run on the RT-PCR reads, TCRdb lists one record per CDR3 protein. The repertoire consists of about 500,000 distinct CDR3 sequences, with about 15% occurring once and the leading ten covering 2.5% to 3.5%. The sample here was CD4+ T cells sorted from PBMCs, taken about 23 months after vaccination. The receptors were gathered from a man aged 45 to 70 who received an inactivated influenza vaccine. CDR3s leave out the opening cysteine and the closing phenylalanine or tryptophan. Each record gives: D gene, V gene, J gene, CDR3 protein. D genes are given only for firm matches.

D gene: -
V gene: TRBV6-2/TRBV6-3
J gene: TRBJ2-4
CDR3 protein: ASRTVFENIQY

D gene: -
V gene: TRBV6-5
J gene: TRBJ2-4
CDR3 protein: ASSNTGPTGGNIQY

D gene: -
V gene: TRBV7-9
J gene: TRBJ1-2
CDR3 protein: ASSPPIRVGYGYT

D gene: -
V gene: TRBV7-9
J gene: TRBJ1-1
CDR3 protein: ASSSRSAGLGGTEAF

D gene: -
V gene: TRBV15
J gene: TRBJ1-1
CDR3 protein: ATSRQGEAF

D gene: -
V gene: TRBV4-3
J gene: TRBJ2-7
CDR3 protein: ASSQGAGFEQY

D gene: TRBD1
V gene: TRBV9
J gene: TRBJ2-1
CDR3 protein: ASSPRQGVGFNEQF

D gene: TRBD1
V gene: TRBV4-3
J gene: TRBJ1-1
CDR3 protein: ASSQDHGQGTEAF

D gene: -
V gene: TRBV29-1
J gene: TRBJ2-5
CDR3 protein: SVRSNPRETQY

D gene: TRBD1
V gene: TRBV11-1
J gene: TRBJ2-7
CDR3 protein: ASSTPRTGDNEQY

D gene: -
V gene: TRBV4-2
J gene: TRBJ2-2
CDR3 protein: ASSQDSAGLNTGELF

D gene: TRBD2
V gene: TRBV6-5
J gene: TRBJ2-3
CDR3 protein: ASSWGGLAGGASTDTQY

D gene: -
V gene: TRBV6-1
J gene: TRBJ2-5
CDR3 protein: ASSGLRTGETQY

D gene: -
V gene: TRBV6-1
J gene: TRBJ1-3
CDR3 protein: ASSEAAGSGNTIY

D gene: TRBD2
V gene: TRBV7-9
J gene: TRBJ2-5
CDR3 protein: ASSTIARAGAQETQY

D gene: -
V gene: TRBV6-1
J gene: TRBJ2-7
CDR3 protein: ASSLGGDGIYEQY

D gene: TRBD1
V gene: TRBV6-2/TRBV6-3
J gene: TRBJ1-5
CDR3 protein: ASTNGPGGSNQPQH

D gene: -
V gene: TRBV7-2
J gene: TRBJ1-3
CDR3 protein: ASSRSLGTSGNTIY

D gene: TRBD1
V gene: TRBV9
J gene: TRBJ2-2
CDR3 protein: ASSVGQGLGELF

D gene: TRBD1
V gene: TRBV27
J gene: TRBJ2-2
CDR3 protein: ASTKTQRSGGPTNTGELF

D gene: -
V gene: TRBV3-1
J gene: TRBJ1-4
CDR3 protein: ASSPRGRQTSNEKLF

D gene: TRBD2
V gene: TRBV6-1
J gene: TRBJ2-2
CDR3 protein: ASFPAGAGELF

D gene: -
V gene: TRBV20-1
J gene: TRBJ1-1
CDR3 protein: SASQGNWVTEAF

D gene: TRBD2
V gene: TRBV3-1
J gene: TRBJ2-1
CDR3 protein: ASSQETLAGHNEQF

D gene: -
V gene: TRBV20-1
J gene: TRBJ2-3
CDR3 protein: SARDSVTDTQY

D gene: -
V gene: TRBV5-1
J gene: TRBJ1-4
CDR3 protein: ASMPVRTPGEKLF

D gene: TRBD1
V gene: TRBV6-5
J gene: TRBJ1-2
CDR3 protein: ASSVDRGGYT

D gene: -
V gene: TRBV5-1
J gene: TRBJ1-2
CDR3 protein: ASSPDSGRGGYT

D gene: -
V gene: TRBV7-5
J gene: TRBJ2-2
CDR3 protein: IPAPAGSRGALSGELF

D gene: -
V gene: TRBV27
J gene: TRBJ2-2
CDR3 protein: ASSLRSSRLGGELF

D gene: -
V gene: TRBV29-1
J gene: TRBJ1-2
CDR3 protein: SVEDPDRTPAYGYT

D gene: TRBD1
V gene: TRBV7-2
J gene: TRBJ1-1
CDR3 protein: ASSLRDRGLFTEAF

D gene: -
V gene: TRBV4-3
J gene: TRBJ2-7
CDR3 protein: ASSLLGGDEQY

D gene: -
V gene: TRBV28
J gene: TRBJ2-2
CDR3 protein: ASSLYRGSVHGELF

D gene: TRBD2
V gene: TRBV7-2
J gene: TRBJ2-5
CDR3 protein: ASSLASRLAGEETQY

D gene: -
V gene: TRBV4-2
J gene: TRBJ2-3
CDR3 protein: ASSQEWRQADTQY

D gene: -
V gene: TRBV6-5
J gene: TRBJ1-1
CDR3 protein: ASSYGRGVNTEAF

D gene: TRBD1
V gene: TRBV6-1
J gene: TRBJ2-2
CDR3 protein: ASSEAGTGVAGELF

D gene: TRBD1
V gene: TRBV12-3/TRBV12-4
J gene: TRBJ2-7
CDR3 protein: ASSSPGQGPYEQY

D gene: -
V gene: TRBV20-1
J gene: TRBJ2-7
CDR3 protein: SAPPPDGYNTYEQY

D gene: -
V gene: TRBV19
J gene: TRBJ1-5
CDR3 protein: ASSIVQGAGNQPQH

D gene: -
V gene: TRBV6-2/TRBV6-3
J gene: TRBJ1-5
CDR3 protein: ASSLRPIGRENQPQH

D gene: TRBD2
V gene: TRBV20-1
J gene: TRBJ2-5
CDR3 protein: SAREGTSGYLGETQY

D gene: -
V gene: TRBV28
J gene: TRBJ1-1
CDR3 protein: ASSSRGDPNTEAF

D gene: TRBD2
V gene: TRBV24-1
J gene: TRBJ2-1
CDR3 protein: ATSDSGLAGHYNEQF

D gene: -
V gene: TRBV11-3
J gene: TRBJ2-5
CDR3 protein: ASSDSGGETQY

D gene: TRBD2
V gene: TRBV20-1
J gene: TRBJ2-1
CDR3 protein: SARESGRGRNHEQF